This section outlines one T cell receptor (beta chain) sequence together with its context. These data belong to a study of shared clonotypes between healthy human individuals. Recent acute infections and vaccinations were absent in the healthy HIV-negative adult donors. Trimming shortened V by 0 bases and J by 0 bases, and 6 bases separated the two germline ends. The CDR3 has 14 residues. CDR1 and CDR2 (germline): SGHNT, YYREEE (reference sequence). Replicate PCRs for sorted subsets used approximately 190 ng DNA; this equaled 25,000 to 30,000 T cell genomes. Assay used: immunoSEQ multiplex PCR; TCRdb lists only in-frame clones, some missing. The repertoire holds some 2,500,000 clones, around 93% seen once, with roughly 0.34% in the top ten.

The sample was naive CD4+ T cells from PBMCs. The subset here: CD45RA+ positively selected. The TCR sequence derives from a man aged 18 to 35 in good health. Some clones in this sample may be carry-over from other donors' samples. J is TRBJ2-5 and V is TRBV5-4; D call uncertain. The DNA of the CDR3 is TGTGCCAGCAGCTTGGACGGTAACCAAGAGACCCAGTACTTC. Protein product: CASSLDGNQETQYF.